This is a list of T cell receptor beta chains from one sample in a study of neurological immune-mediated disorders. A single record per CDR3 protein comes from TCRdb applying MiXCR to the 5' RACE reads. The sample comprises around 60,000 distinct CDR3 sequences, approximately 3.1% of which are singletons, and 6% to 8.5% rests with the top ten. Sequences were obtained from PBMCs. Receptors were obtained from a woman aged 55-69 years with multiple sclerosis. Each CDR3 is given with its conserved first and last residue. A D gene is named only where the DNA matches it firmly. Where a row states a size, it is once, few, many or the class of an expanded clone; other rows omit it.

v_call: TRBV5-1; clone_size: many; d_call: TRBD1; j_call: TRBJ2-7; cdr3_aa: CASSRTGTGGGHF; cdr3_nt: TGCGCCAGCAGCCGGACCGGGACAGGGGGCGGACACTTC
v_call: TRBV11-3; clone_size: many; d_call: .; j_call: TRBJ2-1; cdr3_aa: CASSALSSYNEQFF; cdr3_nt: TGTGCCAGTAGCGCCTTGAGCTCCTACAATGAGCAGTTCTTC
v_call: TRBV20-1; clone_size: many; d_call: TRBD2; j_call: TRBJ2-3; cdr3_aa: CSAPLLIAGKADTQYF; cdr3_nt: TGCAGTGCCCCCCTTTTAATAGCGGGGAAGGCAGATACGCAGTATTTT
v_call: TRBV20-1; clone_size: few; d_call: TRBD1; j_call: TRBJ1-2; cdr3_aa: CSAKTGTDLLGGYTF; cdr3_nt: TGCAGTGCTAAAACCGGGACAGATCTTCTTGGGGGCTACACCTTC
v_call: TRBV4-1; clone_size: many; d_call: .; j_call: TRBJ2-7; cdr3_aa: CASSQERLSSYEQYF; cdr3_nt: TGCGCCAGCAGCCAAGAGCGACTGAGCTCCTACGAGCAGTACTTC
v_call: TRBV9; clone_size: many; d_call: TRBD2; j_call: TRBJ2-1; cdr3_aa: CASSERLAISYNEQFF; cdr3_nt: TGTGCCAGCAGCGAGCGACTAGCCATCTCCTACAATGAGCAGTTCTTC
v_call: TRBV10-3; clone_size: many; d_call: .; j_call: TRBJ2-3; cdr3_aa: CAISGRQTSTDTQYF; cdr3_nt: TGTGCCATCAGTGGTCGACAGACTAGCACAGATACGCAGTATTTT
v_call: TRBV29-1; clone_size: many; d_call: TRBD1; j_call: TRBJ2-5; cdr3_aa: CSGGQGAMETQYF; cdr3_nt: TGCAGCGGAGGACAGGGTGCTATGGAGACCCAGTACTTC
v_call: TRBV20-1; clone_size: many; d_call: .; j_call: TRBJ1-1; cdr3_aa: CSARENTEAFF; cdr3_nt: TGCAGTGCTAGGGAGAACACTGAAGCTTTCTTT
v_call: TRBV18; clone_size: many; d_call: .; j_call: TRBJ2-7; cdr3_aa: CASSPVPGYEQYF; cdr3_nt: TGTGCCAGCTCCCCCGTTCCCGGGTACGAGCAGTACTTC
v_call: TRBV28; clone_size: many; d_call: .; j_call: TRBJ1-1; cdr3_aa: CASSFFWTFF; cdr3_nt: TGTGCCAGCAGTTTTTTTTGGACTTTCTTT
v_call: TRBV7-3; clone_size: many; d_call: .; j_call: TRBJ2-2; cdr3_aa: CASTVRMGAGELFF; cdr3_nt: TGTGCCAGCACCGTCCGAATGGGGGCCGGGGAGCTGTTTTTT
v_call: TRBV10-3; clone_size: .; d_call: TRBD2; j_call: TRBJ2-3; cdr3_aa: CAIGLAGADTQYF; cdr3_nt: TGTGCCATCGGACTAGCGGGGGCAGATACGCAGTATTTT
v_call: TRBV5-1; clone_size: many; d_call: .; j_call: TRBJ1-1; cdr3_aa: CASSFAQANTEAFF; cdr3_nt: TGCGCCAGCAGCTTTGCACAGGCGAACACTGAAGCTTTCTTT
v_call: TRBV25-1; clone_size: many; d_call: TRBD2; j_call: TRBJ2-7; cdr3_aa: CASSELGGGYEQYF; cdr3_nt: TGTGCCAGCAGTGAACTCGGGGGGGGATACGAGCAGTACTTC
v_call: TRBV28; clone_size: many; d_call: TRBD2; j_call: TRBJ2-1; cdr3_aa: CASSLFASGSLTGGNEQFF; cdr3_nt: TGTGCCAGCAGTTTATTCGCTAGCGGGAGCCTCACCGGGGGCAATGAGCAGTTCTTC
v_call: TRBV5-1; clone_size: many; d_call: TRBD1; j_call: TRBJ2-5; cdr3_aa: CASSWRQGERETQYF; cdr3_nt: TGCGCCAGCAGTTGGCGACAGGGGGAACGGGAGACCCAGTACTTC
v_call: TRBV12-3/TRBV12-4; clone_size: many; d_call: .; j_call: TRBJ2-4; cdr3_aa: CASSMVAKNIQYF; cdr3_nt: TGTGCCAGCTCCATGGTAGCCAAAAACATTCAGTACTTC
v_call: TRBV20-1; clone_size: many; d_call: .; j_call: TRBJ1-2; cdr3_aa: CSATPTRRAGYTF; cdr3_nt: TGCAGTGCGACGCCCACCCGGAGGGCTGGCTACACCTTC
v_call: TRBV4-1; clone_size: many; d_call: .; j_call: TRBJ2-3; cdr3_aa: CASSQDGGRPRTDTQYF; cdr3_nt: TGCGCCAGCAGCCAAGATGGGGGTCGTCCTCGCACAGATACGCAGTATTTT
v_call: TRBV18; clone_size: many; d_call: .; j_call: TRBJ2-2; cdr3_aa: CASSADTRTGELFF; cdr3_nt: TGTGCCAGCTCAGCGGACACCAGAACCGGGGAGCTGTTTTTT
v_call: TRBV7-2; clone_size: many; d_call: TRBD2; j_call: TRBJ2-7; cdr3_aa: CASSLVGGSGAYEQYF; cdr3_nt: TGTGCCAGCAGCTTAGTTGGCGGGAGCGGGGCCTACGAGCAGTACTTC
v_call: TRBV11-2; clone_size: many; d_call: TRBD2; j_call: TRBJ2-5; cdr3_aa: CASSWGLGGETQYF; cdr3_nt: TGTGCCAGCAGCTGGGGACTAGGCGGAGAGACCCAGTACTTC
v_call: TRBV20-1; clone_size: many; d_call: TRBD2; j_call: TRBJ2-1; cdr3_aa: CSAQRLAGVYNEQFF; cdr3_nt: TGCAGTGCTCAGAGGTTAGCGGGAGTGTACAATGAGCAGTTCTTC
v_call: TRBV20-1; clone_size: many; d_call: TRBD1; j_call: TRBJ1-1; cdr3_aa: CSAGRQGPRNTEAFF; cdr3_nt: TGCAGTGCTGGGAGACAGGGTCCCCGGAACACTGAAGCTTTCTTT
v_call: TRBV2; clone_size: many; d_call: .; j_call: TRBJ2-7; cdr3_aa: CASSSKPGNEQYF; cdr3_nt: TGTGCCAGCAGTAGCAAACCGGGGAACGAGCAGTACTTC
v_call: TRBV7-9; clone_size: many; d_call: TRBD2; j_call: TRBJ2-7; cdr3_aa: CASSLAPLAGAITSYEQYF; cdr3_nt: TGTGCCAGCAGCTTAGCCCCGCTAGCGGGAGCCATAACTTCCTACGAGCAGTACTTC
v_call: TRBV7-2; clone_size: many; d_call: .; j_call: TRBJ1-5; cdr3_aa: CASSLVAGPNQPQHF; cdr3_nt: TGTGCCAGCAGCTTAGTGGCTGGGCCCAATCAGCCCCAGCATTTT
v_call: TRBV5-1; clone_size: many; d_call: .; j_call: TRBJ2-5; cdr3_aa: CASSLGTAGGTQYF; cdr3_nt: TGCGCCAGCAGCTTGGGGACTGCCGGCGGGACCCAGTACTTC
v_call: TRBV3-1; clone_size: many; d_call: TRBD1; j_call: TRBJ1-1; cdr3_aa: CASSQLPGQGPTEAFF; cdr3_nt: TGTGCCAGCAGCCAACTGCCGGGACAGGGACCCACTGAAGCTTTCTTT
v_call: TRBV5-1; clone_size: .; d_call: TRBD2; j_call: TRBJ2-5; cdr3_aa: CASSFKERGETQYF; cdr3_nt: TGCGCCAGCAGCTTTAAGGAGCGGGGAGAGACCCAGTACTTC
v_call: TRBV9; clone_size: many; d_call: TRBD2; j_call: TRBJ2-3; cdr3_aa: CASSVQAGVGDTQYF; cdr3_nt: TGTGCCAGCAGCGTCCAAGCGGGAGTGGGAGATACGCAGTATTTT
v_call: TRBV10-3; clone_size: few; d_call: TRBD1; j_call: TRBJ1-1; cdr3_aa: CAISESNQGADTEAFF; cdr3_nt: TGTGCCATCAGTGAGTCGAATCAGGGGGCCGACACTGAAGCTTTCTTT
v_call: TRBV18; clone_size: many; d_call: TRBD1; j_call: TRBJ2-7; cdr3_aa: CASSPLRGLGSYEQYF; cdr3_nt: TGTGCCAGCTCACCCCTCAGGGGGCTGGGGTCCTACGAGCAGTACTTC
v_call: TRBV18; clone_size: many; d_call: .; j_call: TRBJ1-3; cdr3_aa: CASSPTGSGNTIYF; cdr3_nt: TGTGCCAGCTCACCAACCGGGTCAGGAAACACCATATATTTT
v_call: TRBV27; clone_size: many; d_call: TRBD2; j_call: TRBJ2-2; cdr3_aa: CASSLRGAGELFF; cdr3_nt: TGTGCCAGCAGTTTACGGGGGGCCGGGGAGCTGTTTTTT
v_call: TRBV6-1; clone_size: many; d_call: TRBD2; j_call: TRBJ2-1; cdr3_aa: CASTPGGSYNEQFF; cdr3_nt: TGTGCCAGCACTCCGGGAGGCTCCTACAATGAGCAGTTCTTC
v_call: TRBV28; clone_size: many; d_call: TRBD2; j_call: TRBJ2-5; cdr3_aa: CASTKGTSAQETQYF; cdr3_nt: TGTGCCAGCACGAAGGGGACTAGCGCGCAAGAGACCCAGTACTTC
v_call: TRBV14; clone_size: many; d_call: .; j_call: TRBJ2-1; cdr3_aa: CASSHLNYNEQFF; cdr3_nt: TGTGCCAGCAGCCACTTAAACTACAATGAGCAGTTCTTC
v_call: TRBV24-1; clone_size: many; d_call: TRBD2; j_call: TRBJ2-1; cdr3_aa: CATSGDGRRGGPYNEQFF; cdr3_nt: TGTGCCACCAGTGGAGATGGACGGCGGGGGGGTCCCTACAATGAGCAGTTCTTC
v_call: TRBV5-1; clone_size: many; d_call: .; j_call: TRBJ2-1; cdr3_aa: CASSLGRTAEQFF; cdr3_nt: TGCGCCAGCAGCTTGGGCCGGACGGCTGAGCAGTTCTTC
v_call: TRBV5-6; clone_size: many; d_call: TRBD1; j_call: TRBJ1-5; cdr3_aa: CASSLVDRVGSNQPQHF; cdr3_nt: TGTGCCAGCAGCTTAGTGGACAGGGTTGGGAGCAATCAGCCCCAGCATTTT
v_call: TRBV20-1; clone_size: .; d_call: .; j_call: TRBJ2-3; cdr3_aa: CSARFGGGFGSDTQYF; cdr3_nt: TGCAGTGCTCGCTTTGGGGGCGGTTTTGGCTCAGATACGCAGTATTTT
v_call: TRBV11-2; clone_size: many; d_call: .; j_call: TRBJ2-2; cdr3_aa: CASSKNMEWVGELFF; cdr3_nt: TGTGCCAGCAGCAAAAACATGGAGTGGGTCGGGGAGCTGTTTTTT
v_call: TRBV20-1; clone_size: many; d_call: .; j_call: TRBJ2-5; cdr3_aa: CSGMAEGGQETQYF; cdr3_nt: TGCAGTGGGATGGCCGAAGGCGGGCAAGAGACCCAGTACTTC
v_call: TRBV20-1; clone_size: many; d_call: TRBD2; j_call: TRBJ2-1; cdr3_aa: CRGLAGAFSYNEQFF; cdr3_nt: TGCAGGGGACTAGCGGGAGCGTTCTCCTACAATGAGCAGTTCTTC
v_call: TRBV7-9; clone_size: many; d_call: TRBD1; j_call: TRBJ2-5; cdr3_aa: CASSWGQGKETQYF; cdr3_nt: TGTGCCAGCAGCTGGGGACAGGGAAAGGAGACCCAGTACTTC
v_call: TRBV20-1; clone_size: many; d_call: .; j_call: TRBJ2-3; cdr3_aa: CSASRTTVTDTQYF; cdr3_nt: TGCAGTGCTAGCAGGACTACAGTCACAGATACGCAGTATTTT
v_call: TRBV20-1; clone_size: many; d_call: .; j_call: TRBJ2-1; cdr3_aa: CSAYTGSVENEQFF; cdr3_nt: TGCAGTGCTTACACTGGGTCGGTTGAGAATGAGCAGTTCTTC
v_call: TRBV12-3/TRBV12-4; clone_size: .; d_call: .; j_call: TRBJ2-2; cdr3_aa: CASSLGPTRAGELFF; cdr3_nt: TGTGCCAGCAGTCTTGGTCCTACGCGGGCCGGGGAGCTGTTTTTT
v_call: TRBV20-1; clone_size: medium-sized; d_call: .; j_call: TRBJ2-5; cdr3_aa: CSARDLDRPLGETQYF; cdr3_nt: TGCAGTGCTAGAGATTTAGACAGGCCCCTCGGGGAGACCCAGTACTTC
v_call: TRBV27; clone_size: many; d_call: .; j_call: TRBJ1-5; cdr3_aa: CASKIGTSNQPQHF; cdr3_nt: TGTGCCAGCAAAATCGGGACAAGCAATCAGCCCCAGCATTTT
v_call: TRBV5-1; clone_size: many; d_call: .; j_call: TRBJ2-5; cdr3_aa: CASSLGSQGTRGLETQYF; cdr3_nt: TGCGCCAGCAGCTTGGGGTCCCAGGGGACCAGGGGCTTAGAGACCCAGTACTTC
v_call: TRBV12-3/TRBV12-4; clone_size: many; d_call: .; j_call: TRBJ2-1; cdr3_aa: CASSFGGGNNEQFF; cdr3_nt: TGTGCCAGCAGTTTCGGAGGCGGGAACAATGAGCAGTTCTTC
v_call: TRBV7-3; clone_size: many; d_call: .; j_call: TRBJ2-3; cdr3_aa: CASSRGGLTDTQYF; cdr3_nt: TGTGCCAGCAGTCGCGGGGGCCTCACAGATACGCAGTATTTT
v_call: TRBV18; clone_size: many; d_call: .; j_call: TRBJ2-7; cdr3_aa: CASSPSTREQYF; cdr3_nt: TGTGCCAGCTCACCCTCGACACGGGAGCAGTACTTC
v_call: TRBV7-8; clone_size: many; d_call: TRBD2; j_call: TRBJ2-7; cdr3_aa: CASSSPRRGRSYEQYF; cdr3_nt: TGTGCCAGCAGCTCGCCCAGGCGGGGGAGGTCCTACGAGCAGTACTTC
v_call: TRBV29-1; clone_size: many; d_call: .; j_call: TRBJ1-1; cdr3_aa: CSAGGRMNTEAFF; cdr3_nt: TGCAGCGCTGGGGGACGGATGAACACTGAAGCTTTCTTT
v_call: TRBV20-1; clone_size: many; d_call: TRBD2; j_call: TRBJ2-1; cdr3_aa: CSARDSAGLGLEQFF; cdr3_nt: TGCAGTGCTAGAGATTCAGCGGGGCTGGGTTTAGAGCAGTTCTTC
v_call: TRBV28; clone_size: many; d_call: TRBD2; j_call: TRBJ2-5; cdr3_aa: CASSLFGSGSQETQYF; cdr3_nt: TGTGCCAGCAGTTTATTCGGTAGCGGGAGCCAAGAGACCCAGTACTTC